This T cell receptor beta chain was captured in a study of blood T cell repertoires in COVID-19. Study summary: COVID-19 samples from acute and convalescent phases originated in the United States, Italy and Spain.

V lost 5 bases, J lost 1 base, and 6 bases stayed unmatched. CDR3 length equals 15 residues. Germline-derived CDR1 and CDR2 are SGHRS and YFSETQ. Here immunoSEQ multiplex PCR was the method, and the copy in TCRdb shows in-frame clones only, minus some. The table includes approximately 80,000 clones, 81% detected once. This chain joins TRBV5-1 and TRBJ2-7, with 10 nucleotides matching TRBD1. The sequence came from an elderly man with acute or convalescent COVID-19. The sample taken for sequencing was peripheral blood. In DNA, the CDR3 is TGCGCCAGCAGGGAGGGACAGGGGATTTCCTACGAGCAGTACTTC. The encoded protein is CASREGQGISYEQYF.